This T cell receptor (beta chain) came from a study of shared clonotypes between healthy human individuals. The overall study: Each donor contributed plates that comprised three CD4 naive, three CD4 memory, two CD8 naive and one CD8 memory. General observations from the study: Sequencing of the sorted subsets was shown by rarefaction to be incomplete despite large depth. Sharing across four donors was seen in 4% to 6.5% of naive CD4 clonotypes. Naive subsets generally exceeded memory subsets in estimated richness.

Germline CDR1 reads SEHNR; CDR2 reads FQNEAQ (reference sequence). CDR3 length equals 14 residues. Trimming took off 3 bases at V and 0 bases at J, with 8 bases between the two ends. The repertoire was sequenced with immunoSEQ multiplex PCR; TCRdb's copy has only in-frame clones and lacks some. The sample has about 2.4 million clones, 93% seen once. Comment on this clone: Antigen specificity is unknown. Within the sample, other DNA sequences also encode this same CDR3.

This TCR derives from a man in his late teens or twenties in good health. Some clones in this sample may be carry-over from other donors' samples. This chain links TRBV7-9 with TRBJ1-1, with D possibly TRBD1 on 5 matching bases. The sequenced sample consisted of naive CD4+ T cells from PBMCs. Specified subset: CD45RA+ positively selected. Here the CDR3 reads CASSLQGLNTEAFF. CDR3 nucleotides: TGTGCCAGCAGCTTGCAGGGATTGAACACTGAAGCTTTCTTT.